The entry below describes one T cell receptor beta chain. Its antigen is still unknown. PCR primers comprised 60 Vbeta and 13 Jbeta primers. Only in-frame clones appear in the TCRdb table, and some are missing; sequencing was by immunoSEQ multiplex PCR. The table has about 240,000 clones, about 85% seen once. This CDR3 has 12 residues. Looked up from germline, CDR1 is MNHEY and CDR2 is SVGAGI. V lost 4 bases to trimming and J lost 7 bases, with 8 bases between them. The sample comes from a study of cytomegalovirus exposure and HLA in healthy donors. Overall study results and limits: Later work showed greater clonal expansion in HLA-associated TCR beta chains than in equally common others.

This sequence originates from a girl aged 2 to 9 in good health and CMV-seronegative. The specimen was PBMCs. V gene TRBV6-5 combines with J gene TRBJ2-1; D is unclear. Written as DNA, the CDR3 is TGTGCCAGCAGTTCCATAGTGAATGAGCAGTTCTTC. This gives the protein CASSSIVNEQFF.